Shown below are 2 T cell receptor beta chains from a single sample sequenced in a study of PD-L1 blockade in urothelial cancer. Sequencing was performed with immunoSEQ multiplex PCR; in TCRdb, only in-frame clones are kept and a portion is missing. The table records approximately 100,000 clones, about 85% of them present only once. Sequencing was performed on PBMCs, taken around atezolizumab (anti-PD-L1) treatment. All receptors come from a man aged 50 to 59 with urothelial cancer.

The chain combines TRBV14 with TRBJ2-1; 11 nucleotides match TRBD2. The CDR3 spans 17 residues. CDR1 SGHDN and CDR2 FVKESK come from the germline V gene. Trimming at V came to 0 bases and at J to 10 bases, leaving 11 bases not matched to a gene. The CDR3 nucleotides are TGTGCCAGCAGCCAAGAACAACTAGCGGGAGTTTTTGGGGAGCAGTTCTTC. Translated: CASSQEQLAGVFGEQFF. The full variable domain, with the rest looked up from reference TRBV14 and TRBJ2-1, is EAGVTQFPSHSVIEKGQTVTLRCDPISGHDNLYWYRRVMGKEIKFLLHFVKESKQDESGMPNNRFLAERTGGTYSTLKVQPAELEDSGVYFCASSQEQLAGVFGEQFFGPGTRLTVL.

The CDR3 protein is CASSPSPAGIGNTIYF. The CDR3 DNA follows: TGTGCCAGCAGCCCCTCCCCGGCAGGGATCGGAAACACCATATATTTT. This chain links TRBV7-2 with TRBJ1-3, with D tentatively TRBD1 (5 bases). Per the germline V gene, CDR1 is SGHTA and CDR2 is FQGNSA. There are 16 residues in the CDR3. V lost 5 bases and J lost 4, with 18 bases in between.